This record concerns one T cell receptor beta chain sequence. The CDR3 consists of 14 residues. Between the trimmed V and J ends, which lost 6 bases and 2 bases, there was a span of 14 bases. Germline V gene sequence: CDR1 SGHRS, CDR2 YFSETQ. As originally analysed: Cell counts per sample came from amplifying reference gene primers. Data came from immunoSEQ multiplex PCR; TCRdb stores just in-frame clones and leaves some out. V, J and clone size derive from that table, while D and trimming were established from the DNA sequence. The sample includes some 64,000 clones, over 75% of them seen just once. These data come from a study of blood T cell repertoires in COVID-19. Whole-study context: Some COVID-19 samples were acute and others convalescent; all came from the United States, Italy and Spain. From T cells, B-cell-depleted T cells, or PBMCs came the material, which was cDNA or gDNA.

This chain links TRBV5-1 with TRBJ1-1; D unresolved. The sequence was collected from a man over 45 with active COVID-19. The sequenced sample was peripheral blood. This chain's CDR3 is CASTPGGLNTEAFF. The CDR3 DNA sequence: TGCGCCAGCACCCCCGGCGGGCTAAACACTGAAGCTTTCTTT.